This TCR beta chain comes out of a study of blood T cell repertoires in COVID-19. As for the study in general: Sites in the United States, Italy and Spain provided acute and convalescent COVID-19 samples. T cells, B-cell-depleted T cells, or PBMCs supplied cDNA or gDNA.

In the authors' methods: Reference gene primers were amplified, and this amplification served to estimate nucleated cell counts. Clones were read by immunoSEQ multiplex PCR, and TCRdb kept only the in-frame ones, dropping some. The V and J calls and clone size come from that table; D and trimming were worked out from the DNA. This sample carries approximately 300,000 clones, roughly 87% of them seen once, and the ten largest clones take roughly 2.2%. In its sample, this clone was seen once. This CDR3 spans 15 amino acids. Trimming cost V 4 bases and J 5 bases; bases outside gene matches: 7. CDR1 and CDR2 (germline): SEHNR, FQNEAQ (reference sequence).

The origin of this receptor is a woman between 50 and 59 years old who had recovered from COVID-19. The V call is TRBV7-9, the J call TRBJ1-4, with 7 bases identical to TRBD1. Sample: peripheral blood. CDR3 sequence reads: CASSSWTGPNEKLFF. The CDR3 region has the DNA TGTGCCAGCAGCTCCTGGACAGGTCCCAATGAAAAACTGTTTTTT. Full variable domain (rest looked up from reference TRBV7-9 and TRBJ1-4): DTGVSQNPRHKITKRGQNVTFRCDPISEHNRLYWYRQTLGQGPEFLTYFQNEAQLEKSRLLSDRFSAERPKGSFSTLEIQRTEQGDSAMYLCASSSWTGPNEKLFFGSGTQLSVL.